A single sample is the source of the 15 T cell receptor beta chains below, sequenced in a study of CD8 T cells in ankylosing spondylitis. These receptors have no identified antigens. TCRdb redid the calling of the 5' RACE reads with MiXCR, one entry per CDR3 protein. The sample holds some 800,000 distinct CDR3 sequences, roughly 12% seen once. Points from the study as a whole: Seemingly distinctive of ankylosing spondylitis blood was a TCR beta motif formed by eight highly homologous variants.

The sample consisted of blood, either unsorted or a sorted T cell fraction (not recorded which). These TCRs come from a male donor with ankylosing spondylitis.

This clonotype occurred many times. The chain combines TRBV7-2 with TRBJ2-7; the D gene is possibly TRBD1 (5 bases). V was clipped by 5 bases and J by 2 bases, with 7 bases between them. The CDR3 runs to 12 residues. The germline V gene has CDR1 SGHTA and CDR2 FQGNSA. CDR3 amino acids: CASSKTAYEQYF. DNA of the CDR3: TGTGCCAGCAGCAAGACAGCCTACGAGCAGTACTTC.

This chain links TRBV9 with TRBJ2-3, with 9 bases fitting TRBD2. The junction had 5 bases not matched to a gene; V was cut back by 0 bases and J by 6 bases. The germline V gene has CDR1 SGDLS and CDR2 YYNGEE. The CDR3 extends over 15 amino acids. The chain's CDR3 is CASSVGRGGLDTQYF. Here the CDR3 DNA reads TGTGCCAGCAGCGTAGGGCGGGGGGGTTTGGATACGCAGTATTTT.

The chain links TRBV29-1 to TRBJ1-2, with 8 bases identical to TRBD1. The CDR3 totals 14 residues. The V gene end was trimmed by 4 bases and the J gene end by 7 bases; junction bases not matched to a gene: 11. The germline V gene has CDR1 SQVTM and CDR2 ANQGSEA. CDR3 amino acids: CSVVGWQGAVGYTF. The CDR3 region has the DNA TGCAGCGTTGTAGGATGGCAGGGGGCGGTTGGCTACACCTTC.

This clonotype was detected ten times or more. The rearrangement joins TRBV5-6 to TRBJ2-2; D ambiguous. Trimming cost V 0 bases and J 0 bases, with 9 bases left between them. Germline-derived CDR1 and CDR2 are SGHDT and YYEEEE. The CDR3 loop spans 16 amino acids. The CDR3, as DNA: TGTGCCAGCAGCTTGGATATGGGTGCGAACACCGGGGAGCTGTTTTTT. The encoded protein is CASSLDMGANTGELFF.

The table lists this clonotype with a few counts. The J gene is TRBJ2-7, the V gene TRBV5-5; 7 nucleotides line up with TRBD1. CDR3 length equals 14 residues. Germline V gene lookup returns CDR1 SGHKS and CDR2 YYEKEE (reference sequence). The trim removed 5 bases at V and 5 bases at J, leaving 10 bases unmatched. The DNA for the CDR3 is TGTGCCAGCAGGCGCTCGACAGGGTCCCACGAGCAGTACTTC. Residues: CASRRSTGSHEQYF.

This chain links TRBV7-3 with TRBJ1-6; D gene unclear. CDR1 and CDR2 (germline): SGHTA, FQGTGA. The V gene lost 5 bases and the J gene lost 5 bases, with 13 bases spanning the gap. The CDR3 length is 15 residues. CDR3 bases: TGTGCCAGCAGCCCGAACCGGGAGCATAATTCACCCCTCCACTTT. Protein sequence: CASSPNREHNSPLHF.

This clonotype showed up many times. The V and J genes are TRBV29-1 and TRBJ2-5; 7 bases map to TRBD1. This CDR3 region has 13 residues. Unmatched junction bases numbered 3, after V lost 4 bases and J lost 1 base. Germline V gives CDR1 SQVTM, CDR2 ANQGSEA. CDR3 in DNA: TGCAGCGTTGCCGGGACAGCCCAAGAGACCCAGTACTTC. This sequence encodes CSVAGTAQETQYF.

This chain uses TRBV20-1 with TRBJ1-2; unclear D gene. Germline lookup yields CDR1 DFQATT and CDR2 SNEGSKA (reference sequence). The CDR3 sequence is 13 residues long. V lost 0 bases and J 8 bases, leaving 13 bases between the germline ends. This CDR3 reads CSARDGGQEGYTF. Written as DNA, the CDR3 is TGCAGTGCTAGAGATGGAGGTCAGGAGGGCTACACCTTC.

This sequence joins TRBV30 and TRBJ2-1; D unclear. Germline-derived CDR1 and CDR2 are GTSNPN and SVGIG (reference sequence). Deletions cut 0 bases from V and 6 bases from J, with 9 bases between. The CDR3 is made up of 13 amino acids. The CDR3 coding sequence is TGTGCCTGGAGTGTCGTAAGATTCAATGAGCAGTTCTTC. It specifies CAWSVVRFNEQFF. Using reference TRBV30 and TRBJ2-1 for the parts outside the CDR3, the full variable domain is SQTIHQWPATLVQPVGSPLSLECTVEGTSNPNLYWYRQAAGRGLQLLFYSVGIGQISSEVPQNLSASRPQDRQFILSSKKLLLSDSGFYLCAWSVVRFNEQFFGPGTRLTVL.

The rearrangement uses TRBV4-2 and TRBJ2-7; D is ambiguous. V was cut by 0 bases and J by 3 bases, with 12 bases left in between. The CDR3 runs 15 residues. Germline CDR1 is LGHNA and CDR2 is YNFKEQ. The CDR3 bases are TGTGCCAGCAGCCAAGAAAGCCAGAAGGTCTACGAGCAGTACTTC. Protein: CASSQESQKVYEQYF.

This clonotype has a handful of counts. The chain employs TRBV29-1 and TRBJ1-1; D possibly corresponds to TRBD1 (5 bases). V was clipped by 1 base and J by 0 bases, with 12 bases between them. In germline, CDR1 is SQVTM, CDR2 ANQGSEA. CDR3 length: 15 residues. The CDR3 sequence is CSVEGGRGVNTEAFF. The CDR3 DNA reads as TGCAGCGTTGAAGGGGGGAGAGGGGTGAACACTGAAGCTTTCTTT.

This clonotype occurred once. This chain connects TRBV28 to TRBJ2-1, with a weak D call TRBD1 (6 bases). Trimming cost V 8 bases and J 4 bases, with 18 bases left between them. The germline gives CDR1 MDHEN, CDR2 SYDVKM. The CDR3 contains 15 residues. The CDR3 region is CASVQAGAQYNEQFF. CDR3 nucleotides: TGTGCCAGCGTTCAGGCAGGGGCCCAATACAATGAGCAGTTCTTC.

This clonotype was picked up many times. The chain is built from TRBV5-1 and TRBJ1-5; a weak D match, TRBD1 (6 bases). Germline assignment: CDR1 SGHRS and CDR2 YFSETQ. The length of the CDR3 is 12 residues. V was cut by 5 bases and J by 10 bases, with 13 bases left in between. In DNA form, the CDR3 reads TGCGCCAGCAGGAGGGGGAATGGCCCCCAGCATTTT. Its protein is CASRRGNGPQHF. Complete variable domain (other parts from reference TRBV5-1 and TRBJ1-5): KAGVTQTPRYLIKTRGQQVTLSCSPISGHRSVSWYQQTPGQGLQFLFEYFSETQRNKGNFPGRFSGRQFSNSRSEMNVSTLELGDSALYLCASRRGNGPQHFGDGTRLSIL.

The rearrangement links TRBV5-1 to TRBJ1-1, with 8 bases lining up with TRBD1. V gave up 0 bases and J gave up 0 bases; unmatched junction bases: 4. Germline CDR1 SGHRS, CDR2 YFSETQ. The CDR3 is 16 amino acids. The CDR3 sequence is CASSLVAGGMNTEAFF. The CDR3, as DNA: TGCGCCAGCAGCTTGGTGGCAGGGGGCATGAACACTGAAGCTTTCTTT.

This clonotype was seen a few times. DNA for the CDR3: TGTGCCACCCGAGGCTCCGATTCACCCCTCCACTTT. This codes for CATRGSDSPLHF. The J gene is TRBJ1-6, the V gene TRBV10-3; unclear D gene. The CDR3 is made up of 12 amino acids. Trimming cost V 10 bases and J 8 bases, with 12 bases left between them. Germline assignment: CDR1 ENHRY and CDR2 SYGVKD.